This record covers a single T cell receptor beta chain. Its target is not known. The record originates from a study of T cell repertoires in cytomegalovirus infection. Germline CDR1 and CDR2: MNHEY and SMNVEV (reference sequence). This CDR3 spans 14 amino acids. Trimming shortened V by 5 bases and J by 2 bases, and 12 bases separated the two germline ends. TCRdb itself ran the reads through MiXCR, one entry per CDR3 protein. The profile shows approximately 110,000 distinct CDR3 sequences, about 40% of them singletons. The material was CD8+ T cells from cultured PBMCs, obtained from culture after CMV antigen stimulation. The genes are TRBV27 and TRBJ1-2, with a possible D match to TRBD1 (5 bases). This clonotype was obtained from a human donor in good health (CMV status not recorded). Some clones in this sample may be carry-over from other donors' samples. CDR3 sequence: CASSPRGPNYGYTF. The CDR3, as DNA: TGTGCCAGCAGTCCCCGGGGACCAAACTATGGCTACACCTTC.